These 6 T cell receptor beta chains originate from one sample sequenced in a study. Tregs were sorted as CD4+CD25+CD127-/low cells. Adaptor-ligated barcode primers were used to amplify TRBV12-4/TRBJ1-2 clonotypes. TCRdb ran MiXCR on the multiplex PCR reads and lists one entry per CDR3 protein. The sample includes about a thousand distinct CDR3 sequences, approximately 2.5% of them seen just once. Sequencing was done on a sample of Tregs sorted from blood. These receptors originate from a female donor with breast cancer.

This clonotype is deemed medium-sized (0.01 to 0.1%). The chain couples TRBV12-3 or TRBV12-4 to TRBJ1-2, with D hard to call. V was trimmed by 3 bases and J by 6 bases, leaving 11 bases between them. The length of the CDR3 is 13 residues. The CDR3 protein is CASSLHRRDGYTF. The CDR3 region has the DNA TGTGCCAGCAGTTTGCACCGGCGTGATGGCTACACCTTC.

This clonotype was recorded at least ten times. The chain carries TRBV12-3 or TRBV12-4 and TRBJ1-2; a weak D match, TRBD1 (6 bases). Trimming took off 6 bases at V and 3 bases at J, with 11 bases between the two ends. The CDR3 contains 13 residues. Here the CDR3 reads CASRAGVDYGYTF. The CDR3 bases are TGTGCCAGCAGGGCAGGGGTTGACTATGGCTACACCTTC.

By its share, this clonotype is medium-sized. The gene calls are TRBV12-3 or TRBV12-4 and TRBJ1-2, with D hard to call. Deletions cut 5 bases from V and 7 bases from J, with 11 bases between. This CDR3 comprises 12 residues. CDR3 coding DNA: TGTGCCAGCAGTCCGGGAGCCTCTGGCTACACCTTC. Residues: CASSPGASGYTF.

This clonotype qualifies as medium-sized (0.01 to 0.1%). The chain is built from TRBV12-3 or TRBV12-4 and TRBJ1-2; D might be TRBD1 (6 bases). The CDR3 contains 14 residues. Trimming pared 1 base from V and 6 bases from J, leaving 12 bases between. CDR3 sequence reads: CASSLVQGFNGYTF. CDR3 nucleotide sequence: TGTGCCAGCAGTTTAGTTCAGGGGTTCAATGGCTACACCTTC.

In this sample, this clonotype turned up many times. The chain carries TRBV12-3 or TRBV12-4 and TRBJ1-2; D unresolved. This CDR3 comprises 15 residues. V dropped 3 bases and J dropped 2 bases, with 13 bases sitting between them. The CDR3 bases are TGTGCCAGCAGTTTGGAGGGCAGTTCCAACTATGGCTACACCTTC. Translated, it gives CASSLEGSSNYGYTF.

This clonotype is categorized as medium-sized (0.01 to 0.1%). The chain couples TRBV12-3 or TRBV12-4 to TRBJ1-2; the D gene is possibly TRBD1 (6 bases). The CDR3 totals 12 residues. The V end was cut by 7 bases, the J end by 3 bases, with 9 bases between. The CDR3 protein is CASTQGHYGYTF. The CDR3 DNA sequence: TGTGCCAGCACCCAGGGGCACTATGGCTACACCTTC.